Following are 12 T cell receptor beta chains from one sample sequenced in a study of CD8 T cells in ankylosing spondylitis. Using its own MiXCR run on the 5' RACE reads, TCRdb lists one record per CDR3 protein. The profile covers about 69,000 distinct CDR3 sequences, with about 5.4% appearing a single time and around 2% taken by the ten largest. The specimen sequenced was blood, either unsorted or a sorted T cell fraction (not recorded which). Receptors originate from a male donor with ankylosing spondylitis or in good health (not recorded which).

The sample holds many counts of this clonotype. This rearrangement joins TRBV4-1 to TRBJ2-3, with D perhaps matching TRBD2 (6 bases). The CDR3 consists of 15 residues. Germline V CDR1 and CDR2: MGHRA, YSYEKL. V dropped 4 bases and J dropped 2 bases, with 13 bases sitting between them. CDR3 amino acids: CASSPRGFFTDTQYF. Written as DNA, the CDR3 is TGCGCCAGCAGCCCCCGGGGGTTTTTCACAGATACGCAGTATTTT.

This clonotype was seen repeatedly, ten times or more. The V gene is TRBV3-1, the J gene TRBJ2-5, with D possibly TRBD2 on 5 matching bases. CDR1 is LGHDT and CDR2 is YNNKEL in the germline V gene (reference sequence). Trimming took off 1 base at V and 6 bases at J, with 6 bases between the two ends. This CDR3 comprises 12 residues. CDR3 sequence (DNA): TGTGCCAGCAGCCAAGGGGAGAAGACCCAGTACTTC. This encodes CASSQGEKTQYF.

There are many counts of this clonotype. The chain has TRBV7-2 and TRBJ1-3, with D possibly being TRBD1 (5 bases). The CDR3 is 16 residues long. V shed 0 bases and J shed 2 bases, with 11 bases lying between them. The V gene's germline CDR1 is SGHTA and CDR2 FQGNSA. The CDR3 nucleotides are TGTGCCAGCAGCTTAGCGTATTCAGGGACTGGAAACACCATATATTTT. Its translation is CASSLAYSGTGNTIYF.

This clonotype was detected many times. J is TRBJ2-7 and V is TRBV10-3; possibly TRBD1 for D (6 bases). The V gene lost 4 bases and the J gene lost 6 bases, with 10 bases spanning the gap. Germline values: CDR1 ENHRY, CDR2 SYGVKD. The CDR3 covers 12 residues. CDR3 DNA sequence: TGTGCCATCAGTGGCGACAGGTTCGAGCAGTACTTC. This encodes CAISGDRFEQYF.

This clonotype was counted many times. The chain is built from TRBV12-3 or TRBV12-4 and TRBJ2-1; 12 bases agree with TRBD2. The CDR3 has 14 amino acids. With 5 bases clipped from V and 9 bases from J, the junction kept 5 bases outside the gene matches. CDR3 region: CASSPSTSGGEQFF. Written as DNA, the CDR3 is TGTGCCAGCAGTCCCTCGACTAGCGGGGGTGAGCAGTTCTTC.

This clonotype came up many times. The V gene is TRBV14, the J gene TRBJ2-7; perhaps TRBD2 as D (5 bases). Trimming left V 5 bases short and J 4 bases short, with 27 bases between. The germline gives CDR1 SGHDN, CDR2 FVKESK. The CDR3 covers 18 residues. CDR3: CASSKLGGTFQRTYEQYF. The CDR3 nucleotides are TGTGCCAGCAGCAAACTCGGTGGCACATTCCAAAGGACTTACGAGCAGTACTTC. Together with reference TRBV14 and TRBJ2-7, the CDR3 gives the full variable domain: EAGVTQFPSHSVIEKGQTVTLRCDPISGHDNLYWYRRVMGKEIKFLLHFVKESKQDESGMPNNRFLAERTGGTYSTLKVQPAELEDSGVYFCASSKLGGTFQRTYEQYFGPGTRLTVT.

This clonotype was detected many times. This rearrangement joins TRBV19 to TRBJ1-1; D ambiguous. The CDR3 consists of 13 residues. Trimming left V 3 bases short and J 1 base short, with 6 bases between. Germline lookup yields CDR1 LNHDA and CDR2 SQIVND (reference sequence). DNA of the CDR3: TGTGCCAGTAGTATTGGTGGGAACACTGAAGCTTTCTTT. This encodes CASSIGGNTEAFF. Variable domain in full (rest from reference TRBV19 and TRBJ1-1): DGGITQSPKYLFRKEGQNVTLSCEQNLNHDAMYWYRQDPGQGLRLIYYSQIVNDFQKGDIAEGYSVSREKKESFPLTVTSAQKNPTAFYLCASSIGGNTEAFFGQGTRLTVV.

This clonotype came up many times. This chain connects TRBV9 to TRBJ1-2; a possible D gene is TRBD1 (6 bases). The CDR3 consists of 13 residues. Germline loops: CDR1 SGDLS, CDR2 YYNGEE. V lost 1 base, J lost 5 bases, and 9 bases lay in between. Written as DNA, the CDR3 is TGTGCCAGCAGCGTAAAGGACAGATATGGCTACACCTTC. Protein sequence: CASSVKDRYGYTF. Full variable domain (outside the CDR3, taken from reference TRBV9 and TRBJ1-2): DSGVTQTPKHLITATGQRVTLRCSPRSGDLSVYWYQQSLDQGLQFLIQYYNGEERAKGNILERFSAQQFPDLHSELNLSSLELGDSALYFCASSVKDRYGYTFGSGTRLTVV.

This clonotype has ten or more counts. The V gene is TRBV10-3, the J gene TRBJ1-1; the match to TRBD1 covers 10 bases. Trimming took 1 base from V and 4 from J; bases not matched to a gene: 0. The CDR3 consists of 14 residues. CDR1 ENHRY and CDR2 SYGVKD come from the germline V gene. For the CDR3, the DNA is TGTGCCATCAGTGAGTGGACAGGGGGCACTGAAGCTTTCTTT. Translated, it gives CAISEWTGGTEAFF.

This clonotype was seen repeatedly, ten times or more. V usage is TRBV29-1 and J usage is TRBJ1-1; unclear D gene. Trimming removed 7 bases from V and 5 bases from J, with 17 bases in between. The germline CDR1 and CDR2 sequences are SQVTM and ANQGSEA. The CDR3 has 13 amino acids. Here the CDR3 DNA reads TGCAGCGCCACCCGCGACCTGGGGACTGAAGCTTTCTTT. Protein: CSATRDLGTEAFF.

The table lists this clonotype with many counts. The chain is built from TRBV20-1 and TRBJ2-5; D call uncertain. The CDR3 has 14 amino acids. Trimming shortened V by 7 bases and J by 0 bases, and 15 bases separated the two germline ends. Germline V lookup: CDR1 DFQATT, CDR2 SNEGSKA (reference sequence). The CDR3 protein is CSVVFGRNQETQYF. The CDR3 DNA sequence: TGCAGTGTGGTCTTTGGGCGGAACCAAGAGACCCAGTACTTC.

This clonotype was counted at least ten times. This chain joins TRBV14 and TRBJ2-7; D unclear. Deletions cut 0 bases from V and 5 bases from J, with 20 bases between. There are 17 residues in the CDR3. CDR1 is SGHDN and CDR2 is FVKESK in the germline V gene. The CDR3 coding sequence is TGTGCCAGCAGCCAAGAGATTGGGGTCATGTACCCTGACGAGCAGTACTTC. This encodes CASSQEIGVMYPDEQYF.